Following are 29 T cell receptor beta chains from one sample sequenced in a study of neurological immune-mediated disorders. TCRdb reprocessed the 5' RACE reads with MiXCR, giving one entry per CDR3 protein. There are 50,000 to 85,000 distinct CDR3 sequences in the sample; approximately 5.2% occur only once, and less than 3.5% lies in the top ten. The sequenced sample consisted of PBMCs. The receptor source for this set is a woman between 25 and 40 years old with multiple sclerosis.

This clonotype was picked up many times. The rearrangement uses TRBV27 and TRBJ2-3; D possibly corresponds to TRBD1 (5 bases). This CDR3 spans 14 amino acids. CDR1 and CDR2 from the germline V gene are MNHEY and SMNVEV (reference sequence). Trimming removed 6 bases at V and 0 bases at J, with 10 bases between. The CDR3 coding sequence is TGTGCCAGCAGACAGGTATTTAGCACAGATACGCAGTATTTT. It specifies CASRQVFSTDTQYF.

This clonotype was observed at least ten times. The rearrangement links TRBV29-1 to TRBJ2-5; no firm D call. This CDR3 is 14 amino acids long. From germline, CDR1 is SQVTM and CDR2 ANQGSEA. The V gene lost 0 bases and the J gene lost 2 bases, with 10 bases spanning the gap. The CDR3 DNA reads TGCAGCGTTGAAGAAGGTCAGTCTCAAGAGACCCAGTACTTC. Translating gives CSVEEGQSQETQYF.

Here the CDR3 reads CASSSDVYEQYF. The CDR3 nucleotides are TGTGCCAGCAGCTCGGACGTGTACGAGCAGTACTTC. The chain links TRBV7-2 to TRBJ2-7; D is undetermined. There are 12 residues in the CDR3. Germline lookup yields CDR1 SGHTA and CDR2 FQGNSA. The ends were cut back, 4 bases at V and 4 bases at J, with 8 bases in the middle.

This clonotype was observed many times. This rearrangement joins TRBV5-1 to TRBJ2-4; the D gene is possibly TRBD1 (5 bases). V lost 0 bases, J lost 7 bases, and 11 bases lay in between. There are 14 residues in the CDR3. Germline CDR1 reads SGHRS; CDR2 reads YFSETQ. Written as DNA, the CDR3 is TGCGCCAGCAGCTTGGAAGGCAGGGATAACATTCAGTACTTC. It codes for CASSLEGRDNIQYF.

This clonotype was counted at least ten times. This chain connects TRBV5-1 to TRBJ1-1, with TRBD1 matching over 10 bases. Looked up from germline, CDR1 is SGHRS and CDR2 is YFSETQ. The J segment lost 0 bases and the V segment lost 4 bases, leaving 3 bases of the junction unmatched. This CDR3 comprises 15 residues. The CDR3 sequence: CASSTGQGVNTEAFF. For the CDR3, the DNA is TGCGCCAGCAGCACAGGACAGGGGGTGAACACTGAAGCTTTCTTT. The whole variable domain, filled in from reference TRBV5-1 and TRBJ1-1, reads KAGVTQTPRYLIKTRGQQVTLSCSPISGHRSVSWYQQTPGQGLQFLFEYFSETQRNKGNFPGRFSGRQFSNSRSEMNVSTLELGDSALYLCASSTGQGVNTEAFFGQGTRLTVV.

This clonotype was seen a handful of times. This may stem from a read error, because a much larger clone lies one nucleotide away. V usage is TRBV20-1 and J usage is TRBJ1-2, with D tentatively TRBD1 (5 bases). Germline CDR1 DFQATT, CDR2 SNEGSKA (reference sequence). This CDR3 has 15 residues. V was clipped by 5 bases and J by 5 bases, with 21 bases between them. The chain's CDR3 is CSALNPGKGLYGYTF. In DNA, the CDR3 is TGCAGTGCTCTTAATCCGGGAAAGGGGTTATATGGCTACACCTTC.

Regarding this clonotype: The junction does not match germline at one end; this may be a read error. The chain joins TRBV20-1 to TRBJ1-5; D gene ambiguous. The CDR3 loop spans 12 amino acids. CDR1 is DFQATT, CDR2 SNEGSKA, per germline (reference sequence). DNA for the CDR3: TGCAGTGCTAAGGATAGCAATCAGCCCCAGAATTTT. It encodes CSAKDSNQPQNF.

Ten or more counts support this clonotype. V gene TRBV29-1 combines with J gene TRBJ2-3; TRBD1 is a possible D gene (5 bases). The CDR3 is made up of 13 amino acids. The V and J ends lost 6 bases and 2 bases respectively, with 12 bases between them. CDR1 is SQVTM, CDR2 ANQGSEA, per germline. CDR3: CSVRTGNTDTQYF. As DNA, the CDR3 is TGCAGCGTGAGAACAGGTAACACAGATACGCAGTATTTT.

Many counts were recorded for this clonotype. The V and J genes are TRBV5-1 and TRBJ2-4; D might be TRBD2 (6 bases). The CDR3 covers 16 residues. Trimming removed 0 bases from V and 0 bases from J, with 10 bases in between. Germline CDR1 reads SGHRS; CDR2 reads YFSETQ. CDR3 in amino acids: CASSLGAGLAKNIQYF. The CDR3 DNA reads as TGCGCCAGCAGCTTGGGAGCGGGCCTAGCCAAAAACATTCAGTACTTC.

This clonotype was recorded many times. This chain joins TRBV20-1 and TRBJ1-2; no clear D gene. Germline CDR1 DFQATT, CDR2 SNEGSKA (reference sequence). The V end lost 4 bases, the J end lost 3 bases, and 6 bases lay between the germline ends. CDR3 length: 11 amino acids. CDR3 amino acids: CSATDYYGYTF. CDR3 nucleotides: TGCAGTGCTACCGACTACTATGGCTACACCTTC.

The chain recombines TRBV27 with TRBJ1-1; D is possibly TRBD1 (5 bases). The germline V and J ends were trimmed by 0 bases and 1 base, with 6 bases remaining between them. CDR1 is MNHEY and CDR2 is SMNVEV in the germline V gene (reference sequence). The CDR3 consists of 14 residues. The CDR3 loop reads CASSLSGPNTEAFF. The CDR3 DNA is TGTGCCAGCAGTTTATCGGGGCCGAACACTGAAGCTTTCTTT.

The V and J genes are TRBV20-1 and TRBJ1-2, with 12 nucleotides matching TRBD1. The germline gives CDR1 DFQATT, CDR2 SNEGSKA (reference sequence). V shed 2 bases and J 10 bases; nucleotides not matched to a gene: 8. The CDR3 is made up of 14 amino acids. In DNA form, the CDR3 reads TGCAGTGCTAGAACTACCGGGACAGGGGGCGACTACACCTTC. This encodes CSARTTGTGGDYTF.

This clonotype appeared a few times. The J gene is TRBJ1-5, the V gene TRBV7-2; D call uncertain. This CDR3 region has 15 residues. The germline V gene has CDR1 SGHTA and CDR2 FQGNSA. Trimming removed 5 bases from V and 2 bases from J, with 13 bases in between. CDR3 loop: CASSDLSFGNQPQHF. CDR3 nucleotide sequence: TGTGCCAGCAGCGATTTAAGCTTTGGCAATCAGCCCCAGCATTTT. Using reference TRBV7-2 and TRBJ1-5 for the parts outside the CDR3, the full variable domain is GAGVSQSPSNKVTEKGKDVELRCDPISGHTALYWYRQSLGQGLEFLIYFQGNSAPDKSGLPSDRFSAERTGGSVSTLTIQRTQQEDSAVYLCASSDLSFGNQPQHFGDGTRLSIL.

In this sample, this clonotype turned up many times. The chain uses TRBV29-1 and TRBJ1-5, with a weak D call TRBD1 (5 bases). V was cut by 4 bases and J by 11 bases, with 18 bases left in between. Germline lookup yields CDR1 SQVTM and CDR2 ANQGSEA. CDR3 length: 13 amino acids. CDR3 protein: CSVVPQGGEAQHF. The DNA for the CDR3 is TGCAGCGTTGTTCCTCAGGGAGGGGAAGCCCAGCATTTT.

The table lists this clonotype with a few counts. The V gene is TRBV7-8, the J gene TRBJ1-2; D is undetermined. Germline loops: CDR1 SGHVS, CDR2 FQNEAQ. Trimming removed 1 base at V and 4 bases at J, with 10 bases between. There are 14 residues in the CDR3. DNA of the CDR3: TGTGCCAGCAGCTTAGGAAAGGCATTCTATGGCTACACCTTC. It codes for CASSLGKAFYGYTF. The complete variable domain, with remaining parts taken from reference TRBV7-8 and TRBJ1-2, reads GAGVSQSPRYKVAKRGQDVALRCDPISGHVSLFWYQQALGQGPEFLTYFQNEAQLDKSGLPSDRFFAERPEGSVSTLKIQRTQQEDSAVYLCASSLGKAFYGYTFGSGTRLTVV.

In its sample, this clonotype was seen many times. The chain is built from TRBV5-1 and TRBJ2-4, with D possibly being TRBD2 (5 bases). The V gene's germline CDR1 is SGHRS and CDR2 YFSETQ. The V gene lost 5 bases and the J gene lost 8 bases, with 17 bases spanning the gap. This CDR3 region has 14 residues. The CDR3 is CASRGERAGDIQYF. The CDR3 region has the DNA TGCGCCAGCAGAGGAGAGAGGGCCGGCGACATTCAGTACTTC. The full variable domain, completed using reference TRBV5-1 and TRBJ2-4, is KAGVTQTPRYLIKTRGQQVTLSCSPISGHRSVSWYQQTPGQGLQFLFEYFSETQRNKGNFPGRFSGRQFSNSRSEMNVSTLELGDSALYLCASRGERAGDIQYFGAGTRLSVL.

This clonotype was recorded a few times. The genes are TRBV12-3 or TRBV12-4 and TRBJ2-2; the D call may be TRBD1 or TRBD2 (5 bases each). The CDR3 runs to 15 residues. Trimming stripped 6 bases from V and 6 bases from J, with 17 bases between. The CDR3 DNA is TGTGCCAGCAGATCCCGGGACGGAGTATCCGGGGAGCTGTTTTTT. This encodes CASRSRDGVSGELFF.

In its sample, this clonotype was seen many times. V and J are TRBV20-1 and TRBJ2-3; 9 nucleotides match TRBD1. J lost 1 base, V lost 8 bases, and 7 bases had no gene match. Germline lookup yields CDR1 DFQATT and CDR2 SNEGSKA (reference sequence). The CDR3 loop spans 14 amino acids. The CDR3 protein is CSCTGGRGTDTQYF. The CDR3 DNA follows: TGCAGTTGCACAGGGGGCCGAGGCACAGATACGCAGTATTTT.

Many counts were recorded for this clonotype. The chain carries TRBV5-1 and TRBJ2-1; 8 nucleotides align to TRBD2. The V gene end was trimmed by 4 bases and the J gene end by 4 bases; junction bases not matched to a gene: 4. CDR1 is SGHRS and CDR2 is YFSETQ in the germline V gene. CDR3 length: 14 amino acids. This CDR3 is CASSQGGGYNEQFF. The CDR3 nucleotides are TGCGCCAGCAGCCAGGGCGGGGGGTACAATGAGCAGTTCTTC.

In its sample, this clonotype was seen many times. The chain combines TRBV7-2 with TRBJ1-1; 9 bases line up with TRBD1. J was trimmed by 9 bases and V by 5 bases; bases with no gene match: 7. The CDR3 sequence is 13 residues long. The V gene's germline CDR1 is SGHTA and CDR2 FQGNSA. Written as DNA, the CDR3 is TGTGCCAGCAGCCCGGGGACAGGGTGGAAAGCTTTCTTT. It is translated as CASSPGTGWKAFF.

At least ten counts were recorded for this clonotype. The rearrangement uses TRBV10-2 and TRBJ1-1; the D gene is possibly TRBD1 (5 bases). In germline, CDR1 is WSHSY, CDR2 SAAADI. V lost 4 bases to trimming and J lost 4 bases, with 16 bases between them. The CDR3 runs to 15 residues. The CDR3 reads CASSGGGVRSTEAFF. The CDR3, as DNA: TGCGCCAGCAGTGGGGGAGGGGTGAGGAGCACTGAAGCTTTCTTT.

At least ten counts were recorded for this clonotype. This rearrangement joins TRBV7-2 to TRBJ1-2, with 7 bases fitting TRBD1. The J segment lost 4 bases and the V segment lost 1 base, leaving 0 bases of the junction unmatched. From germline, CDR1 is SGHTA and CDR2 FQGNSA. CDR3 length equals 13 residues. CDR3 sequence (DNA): TGTGCCAGCAGCTTAGACAGGGGCTATGGCTACACCTTC. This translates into CASSLDRGYGYTF.

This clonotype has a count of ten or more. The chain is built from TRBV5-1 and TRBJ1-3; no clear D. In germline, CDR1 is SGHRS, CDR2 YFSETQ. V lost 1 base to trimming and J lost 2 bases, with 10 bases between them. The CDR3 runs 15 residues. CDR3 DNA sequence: TGCGCCAGCAGCTTGAGTCCTGCGCCTGGAAACACCATATATTTT. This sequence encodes CASSLSPAPGNTIYF.

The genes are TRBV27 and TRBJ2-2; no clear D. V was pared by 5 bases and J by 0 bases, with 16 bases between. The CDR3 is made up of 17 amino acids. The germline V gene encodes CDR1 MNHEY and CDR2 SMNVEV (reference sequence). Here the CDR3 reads CASSRNPSRANTGELFF. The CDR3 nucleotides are TGTGCCAGCAGTCGCAATCCGAGTAGGGCGAACACCGGGGAGCTGTTTTTT.

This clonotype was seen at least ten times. This chain's CDR3 is CSAGSTHQPQHF. As DNA, the CDR3 is TGCAGTGCTGGCTCTACTCATCAGCCCCAGCATTTT. This rearrangement joins TRBV20-1 to TRBJ1-5, with D uncertain. CDR1 is DFQATT, CDR2 SNEGSKA, per germline (reference sequence). The CDR3 sequence is 12 residues long. Trimming cost V 5 bases and J 5 bases, with 10 bases left between them.

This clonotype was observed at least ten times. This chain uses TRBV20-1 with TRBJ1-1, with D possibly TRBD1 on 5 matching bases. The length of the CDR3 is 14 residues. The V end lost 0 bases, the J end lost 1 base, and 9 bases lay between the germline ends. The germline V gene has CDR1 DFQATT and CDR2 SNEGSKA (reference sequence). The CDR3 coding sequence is TGCAGTGCTAGAGATTTCGGGGGGAACACTGAAGCTTTCTTT. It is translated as CSARDFGGNTEAFF.

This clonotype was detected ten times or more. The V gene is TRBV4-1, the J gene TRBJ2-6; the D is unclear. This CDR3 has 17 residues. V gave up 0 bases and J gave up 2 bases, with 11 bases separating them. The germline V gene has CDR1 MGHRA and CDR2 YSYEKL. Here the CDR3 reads CASSQEAPAAGANVLTF. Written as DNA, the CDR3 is TGCGCCAGCAGCCAAGAAGCTCCGGCGGCTGGGGCCAACGTCCTGACTTTC.

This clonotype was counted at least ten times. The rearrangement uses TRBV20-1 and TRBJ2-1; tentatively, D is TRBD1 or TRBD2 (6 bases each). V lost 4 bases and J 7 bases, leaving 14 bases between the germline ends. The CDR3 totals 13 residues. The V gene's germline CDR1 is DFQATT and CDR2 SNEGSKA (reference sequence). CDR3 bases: TGCAGTGCTAAGGGCGTAGGGGGGAATGAGCAGTTCTTC. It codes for CSAKGVGGNEQFF.

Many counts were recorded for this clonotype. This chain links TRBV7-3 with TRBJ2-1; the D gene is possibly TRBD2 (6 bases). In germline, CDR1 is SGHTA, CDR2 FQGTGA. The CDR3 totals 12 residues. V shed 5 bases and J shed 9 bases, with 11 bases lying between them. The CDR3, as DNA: TGTGCCAGCAGCCCAAGACTAGGTGAGCAGTTCTTC. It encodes CASSPRLGEQFF.